This T cell receptor beta chain originates from a study of blood T cell repertoires in COVID-19. In the study overall: COVID-19 samples collected from the United States, Italy and Spain covered acute and convalescent phases. In each case, the material was cDNA or gDNA derived from T cells, B-cell-depleted T cells, or PBMCs.

In the original processing: Amplification of reference gene primers was used by the study to estimate nucleated cell counts. Profiled with immunoSEQ multiplex PCR; TCRdb holds only in-frame clones, not every one. The V and J calls and clone size come from that table; D and trimming were worked out from the DNA. Of approximately 100,000 clones in the sample, 75% to 90% were seen once. The source of this sequence is a woman in her 50s with acute or convalescent COVID-19. The sequenced material came from peripheral blood.

The CDR3 reads CASSSTAAGTEAFF. DNA of the CDR3: TGTGCCAGCAGTTCTACAGCTGCGGGCACTGAAGCTTTCTTT. The gene calls are TRBV28 and TRBJ1-1; D not resolved. The CDR3 loop spans 14 amino acids. In germline, CDR1 is MDHEN, CDR2 SYDVKM. The ends were cut back, 4 bases at V and 4 bases at J, with 13 bases in the middle.